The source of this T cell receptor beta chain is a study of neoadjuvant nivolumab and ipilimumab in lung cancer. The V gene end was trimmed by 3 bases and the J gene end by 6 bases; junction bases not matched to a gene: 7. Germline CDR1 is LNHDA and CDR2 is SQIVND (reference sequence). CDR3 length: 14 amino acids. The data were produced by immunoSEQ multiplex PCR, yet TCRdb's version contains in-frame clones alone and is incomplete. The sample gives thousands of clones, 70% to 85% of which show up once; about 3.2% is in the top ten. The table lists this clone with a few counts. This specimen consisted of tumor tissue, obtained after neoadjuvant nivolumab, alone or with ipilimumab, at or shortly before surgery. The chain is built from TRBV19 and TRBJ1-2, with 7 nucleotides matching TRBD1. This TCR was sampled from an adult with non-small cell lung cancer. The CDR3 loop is CASSMDTGVDGYTF. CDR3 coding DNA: TGTGCCAGTAGTATGGACACAGGGGTGGATGGCTACACCTTC.